A single sample is the source of the 24 T cell receptor beta chains below, sequenced in a study of response to subunit inactivated influenza vaccine. TCRdb reprocessed the RT-PCR reads via MiXCR and lists one record per CDR3 protein. The repertoire holds about 570,000 distinct CDR3 sequences, 11% seen once, with 11% in the top ten. The same sample was also studied in work on T cells expressing NK-cell markers. That report notes: It was by 5'RACE template switching with UMIs that TCR beta cDNA was made.

The sequencing here drew on PBMCs from blood, taken on the day of vaccination. The receptor source for this set is a man aged 50 or older who received an inactivated influenza vaccine.

This clonotype was detected a few times. This chain joins TRBV7-9 and TRBJ2-7, with unresolved D. Germline V CDR1 and CDR2: SEHNR, FQNEAQ (reference sequence). The CDR3 sequence is 15 residues long. Trimming stripped 1 base from V and 2 bases from J, with 12 bases between. The CDR3 bases are TGTGCCAGCAGCTTAGGGGCCCTTGAGACCTACGAGCAGTACTTC. Protein product: CASSLGALETYEQYF. The full variable domain, in which reference TRBV7-9 and TRBJ2-7 provide the parts outside the CDR3, is DTGVSQNPRHKITKRGQNVTFRCDPISEHNRLYWYRQTLGQGPEFLTYFQNEAQLEKSRLLSDRFSAERPKGSFSTLEIQRTEQGDSAMYLCASSLGALETYEQYFGPGTRLTVT.

V gene TRBV2 combines with J gene TRBJ2-1; possibly TRBD2 for D (6 bases). CDR3 length: 14 residues. The germline V gene encodes CDR1 SNHLY and CDR2 FYNNEI. Trimming took off 5 bases at V and 3 bases at J, with 11 bases between the two ends. The CDR3 DNA follows: TGTGCCAGCAGTCCAGGACTACGCTACAATGAGCAGTTCTTC. Translating gives CASSPGLRYNEQFF.

The V and J genes are TRBV5-1 and TRBJ2-2; the match to TRBD1 covers 9 bases. V lost 3 bases, J lost 5 bases, and 5 bases stayed unmatched. The CDR3 extends over 15 amino acids. CDR1 is SGHRS and CDR2 is YFSETQ in the germline V gene. The CDR3 is CASSWGTGRTGELFF. The CDR3 bases are TGCGCCAGCAGCTGGGGGACAGGGAGAACCGGGGAGCTGTTTTTT.

This clonotype was seen a few times. The chain couples TRBV5-6 to TRBJ2-2, with 10 bases aligning to TRBD1. V gave up 4 bases and J gave up 5 bases; unmatched junction bases: 8. This CDR3 has 16 amino acids. The germline V gene encodes CDR1 SGHDT and CDR2 YYEEEE. CDR3 amino acids: CASSDLPGQGTGELFF. The CDR3 DNA reads as TGTGCCAGCAGCGACTTACCGGGACAGGGGACCGGGGAGCTGTTTTTT.

This clonotype occurred a few times. The V call is TRBV7-8, the J call TRBJ2-7; a possible D gene is TRBD2 (6 bases). Germline V lookup: CDR1 SGHVS, CDR2 FQNEAQ. V lost 5 bases, J lost 3 bases, and 17 bases lay in between. The CDR3 runs 15 residues. In nucleotides, the CDR3 is TGTGCCAGCAGCAACAGCCGCGGGGCTTACTACGAGCAGTACTTC. Translated, it gives CASSNSRGAYYEQYF.

The chain carries TRBV5-1 and TRBJ2-7; 9 bases fit TRBD1. The V and J ends lost 0 bases and 3 bases, in that order; junction bases with no gene match: 4. The CDR3 is 15 amino acids. Germline CDR1 and CDR2: SGHRS and YFSETQ. CDR3 protein: CASSLDGTGIYEQYF. The CDR3 coding sequence is TGCGCCAGCAGCTTGGATGGGACAGGGATCTACGAGCAGTACTTC.

Notes on this clonotype: This could be a read error, since a much larger clone is one nucleotide away. The rearrangement uses TRBV2 and TRBJ1-2; weak D call: TRBD1 (6 bases). The CDR3 is 16 residues long. Per germline, CDR1 SNHLY and CDR2 FYNNEI. V dropped 6 bases and J dropped 0 bases, with 17 bases sitting between them. This CDR3 is CASRQRDRSANYGYTF. The CDR3, as DNA: TGTGCCAGCAGACAAAGAGACAGGAGCGCTAACTATGGCTACACCTTC. Full variable domain (remainder filled in from reference TRBV2 and TRBJ1-2): EPEVTQTPSHQVTQMGQEVILRCVPISNHLYFYWYRQILGQKVEFLVSFYNNEISEKSEIFDDQFSVERPDGSNFTLKIRSTKLEDSAMYFCASRQRDRSANYGYTFGSGTRLTVV.

This clonotype was detected ten times or more. The chain is built from TRBV7-9 and TRBJ1-3, with a possible D match to TRBD1 (6 bases). The ends were cut back, 2 bases at V and 0 bases at J, with 8 bases in the middle. Germline CDR1 SEHNR, CDR2 FQNEAQ (reference sequence). The CDR3 is 15 residues long. The CDR3 DNA follows: TGTGCCAGCAGCTTAAGGGGGAGCTCTGGAAACACCATATATTTT. It encodes CASSLRGSSGNTIYF. Full variable domain (rest looked up from reference TRBV7-9 and TRBJ1-3): DTGVSQNPRHKITKRGQNVTFRCDPISEHNRLYWYRQTLGQGPEFLTYFQNEAQLEKSRLLSDRFSAERPKGSFSTLEIQRTEQGDSAMYLCASSLRGSSGNTIYFGEGSWLTVV.

This chain links TRBV12-3 or TRBV12-4 with TRBJ1-1, with TRBD1 as a possible D gene (5 bases). This CDR3 is 15 amino acids long. V lost 3 bases, J lost 6 bases, and 17 bases lay in between. The CDR3 loop is CASSLGRGGDAEAFF. CDR3 sequence (DNA): TGTGCCAGCAGTTTGGGACGCGGGGGGGACGCTGAAGCTTTCTTT.

This clonotype was counted ten times or more. This chain uses TRBV5-1 with TRBJ2-1, with TRBD1 matching over 7 bases. This CDR3 region has 12 residues. The V segment lost 4 bases and the J segment 9 bases; nucleotides outside the gene matches: 4. CDR1 SGHRS and CDR2 YFSETQ come from the germline V gene. CDR3 protein: CASSHAGGEQFF. In DNA form, the CDR3 reads TGCGCCAGCAGCCACGCAGGGGGTGAGCAGTTCTTC.

Comments on this clonotype: A junction boundary mismatches the germline segment, possibly from a read error. The J gene is TRBJ2-3, the V gene TRBV20-1; perhaps D is TRBD1 or TRBD2 (5 bases each). The CDR3 contains 17 residues. CDR1 is DFQATT, CDR2 SNEGSKA, per germline (reference sequence). The DNA for the CDR3 is TGCTGTGCTAGAGATCTGCGGTTGGGGGTTTTCGGTGATACGCAGTATTTT. Translated: CCARDLRLGVFGDTQYF.

V and J are TRBV12-3 or TRBV12-4 and TRBJ2-7, with 8 bases identical to TRBD2. The CDR3 runs to 15 residues. V lost 5 bases to trimming and J lost 0 bases; unmatched junction nucleotides: 6. The DNA for the CDR3 is TGTGCCAGCAGTCGTAGGGGGACTAGCTCCTACGAGCAGTACTTC. As protein: CASSRRGTSSYEQYF.

The chain is built from TRBV6-5 and TRBJ2-2; D is unclear. CDR1 and CDR2 (germline): MNHEY, SVGAGI. The CDR3 is 15 amino acids. The V end was cut by 2 bases, the J end by 1 base, with 8 bases between. The CDR3 nucleotides are TGTGCCAGCAGTTACATTGCCCAGAACACCGGGGAGCTGTTTTTT. It translates to CASSYIAQNTGELFF.

The V call is TRBV7-6, the J call TRBJ1-6; D uncertain. The CDR3 consists of 15 residues. The germline V gene has CDR1 SGHVS and CDR2 FNYEAQ. Trimming removed 2 bases from V and 7 bases from J, with 12 bases in between. Written as DNA, the CDR3 is TGTGCCAGCAGCTTAAGGGCCGAGGGAAATTCACCCCTCCACTTT. Protein product: CASSLRAEGNSPLHF.

This chain links TRBV7-8 with TRBJ2-7; 8 bases fit TRBD1. V lost 6 bases to trimming and J lost 4 bases; unmatched junction nucleotides: 14. The V gene's germline CDR1 is SGHVS and CDR2 FQNEAQ. CDR3 length: 16 residues. CDR3 in DNA: TGTGCCAGCAGTTCCCATAGGCAGGGGGCTCAGTACGAGCAGTACTTC. Its protein product is CASSSHRQGAQYEQYF.

The CDR3: CSARTSGRPYSYNEQFF. The DNA for the CDR3 is TGCAGTGCTAGGACTAGCGGGAGGCCTTACTCCTACAATGAGCAGTTCTTC. The chain uses TRBV20-1 and TRBJ2-1, with 13 bases matching TRBD2. The germline gives CDR1 DFQATT, CDR2 SNEGSKA (reference sequence). The CDR3 sequence is 17 residues long. V shed 3 bases and J 0 bases; nucleotides not matched to a gene: 5.

This clonotype has more than one count but fewer than ten. The chain combines TRBV5-1 with TRBJ2-5, with D perhaps TRBD1 or TRBD2 (5 bases each). The V end was cut by 3 bases, the J end by 0 bases, with 12 bases between. Germline assignment: CDR1 SGHRS and CDR2 YFSETQ. This CDR3 region has 15 residues. This chain's CDR3 is CASSSRGNYQETQYF. For the CDR3, the DNA is TGCGCCAGCAGCTCCCGGGGCAACTACCAAGAGACCCAGTACTTC.

The CDR3 DNA sequence: TGTGCCAGCAGCTTATGGCATGCCAGGGGGGTGAATGAGCAGTTCTTC. Translation gives CASSLWHARGVNEQFF. The chain has TRBV7-2 and TRBJ2-1, with a tentative D call TRBD1 (7 bases). Germline V gene sequence: CDR1 SGHTA, CDR2 FQGNSA. This CDR3 is built from 16 residues. V was clipped by 2 bases and J by 7 bases, with 18 bases between them.

V gene TRBV15 combines with J gene TRBJ2-5; no clear D gene. Germline CDR1 and CDR2: LNHNV and YYDKDF (reference sequence). V was pared by 2 bases and J by 4 bases, with 11 bases between. The CDR3 spans 14 residues. CDR3 nucleotides: TGTGCCACCAGCAGATCGCACTTGATAGAGACCCAGTACTTC. Amino acid sequence: CATSRSHLIETQYF.

The V call is TRBV10-3, the J call TRBJ2-1; TRBD2 aligns across 7 bases. This CDR3 spans 13 amino acids. The ends lost 11 bases at V and 0 bases at J; junction bases unmatched: 4. Per the germline V gene, CDR1 is ENHRY and CDR2 is SYGVKD. CDR3 residues: CAAQRDSYNEQFF. The DNA for the CDR3 is TGTGCCGCCCAGCGGGACTCCTACAATGAGCAGTTCTTC.

This clonotype came up many times. V gene TRBV5-1 combines with J gene TRBJ2-7; no definite D call. Germline assignment: CDR1 SGHRS and CDR2 YFSETQ. V gave up 0 bases and J gave up 5 bases, with 9 bases separating them. This CDR3 contains 13 residues. The CDR3: CASSLGGFDEQYF. DNA for the CDR3: TGCGCCAGCAGCTTGGGCGGCTTCGACGAGCAGTACTTC.

The chain is built from TRBV7-9 and TRBJ1-2, with D tentatively TRBD1 (5 bases). The V and J ends lost 0 bases and 4 bases respectively, with 6 bases between them. The CDR3 extends over 13 amino acids. Per the germline V gene, CDR1 is SEHNR and CDR2 is FQNEAQ (reference sequence). CDR3 coding DNA: TGTGCCAGCAGCTTAGCACAGGTCTATGGCTACACCTTC. It yields the protein CASSLAQVYGYTF.

V is TRBV5-6 and J is TRBJ2-5, with 7 positions matching TRBD2. V lost 4 bases to trimming and J lost 4 bases; unmatched junction nucleotides: 7. This CDR3 comprises 14 residues. CDR1 is SGHDT and CDR2 is YYEEEE in the germline V gene. DNA for the CDR3: TGTGCCAGCAGCAGGACCGGGGGGATAGAGACCCAGTACTTC. This encodes CASSRTGGIETQYF.

Many counts were recorded for this clonotype. The J gene is TRBJ2-3, the V gene TRBV20-1; D is unclear. The CDR3 is 12 amino acids. The V gene lost 8 bases and the J gene lost 1 base, with 10 bases spanning the gap. Germline values: CDR1 DFQATT, CDR2 SNEGSKA (reference sequence). In DNA form, the CDR3 reads TGCAGTAAAACGATTGGCACAGATACGCAGTATTTT. Encoded protein: CSKTIGTDTQYF.